A selection of T cell receptor beta chains follows, all from one sample in a study of T cell responses to AZD1222 COVID-19 vaccine. TCRdb keeps only in-frame clones here, not all; method: immunoSEQ multiplex PCR. The data show approximately 190,000 clones, roughly 90% seen once. This specimen consisted of peripheral blood, obtained on day 0 of AZD1222 vaccination. These receptors all come from an adult in good health. CDR3s include the opening cysteine and the closing phenylalanine or tryptophan. Each record gives: clone size, V gene, D gene, J gene, CDR3 protein, CDR3 DNA. D genes are given only for firm matches. Clone size is given for some rows only: seen once, a few or many times, or a class if the clone is expanded.

clone size: .
V gene: TRBV18
D gene: .
J gene: TRBJ1-3
CDR3 protein: CASSPTSSGPGNTIYF
CDR3 DNA: TGTGCCAGCTCACCAACATCTAGCGGGCCGGGAAACACCATATATTTT

clone size: .
V gene: TRBV9
D gene: .
J gene: TRBJ2-7
CDR3 protein: CASSLDPTGAYEQYF
CDR3 DNA: TGTGCCAGCAGCCTCGACCCGACAGGTGCCTACGAGCAGTACTTC

clone size: .
V gene: TRBV5-4
D gene: .
J gene: TRBJ2-3
CDR3 protein: CASSSTSTDTQYF
CDR3 DNA: TGTGCCAGCAGCTCGACCAGCACAGATACGCAGTATTTT

clone size: .
V gene: TRBV28
D gene: TRBD2
J gene: TRBJ2-7
CDR3 protein: CASSSTTSGRVVQLYEQYF
CDR3 DNA: TGTGCCAGCAGTTCAACGACTAGCGGGAGGGTCGTACAGCTATACGAGCAGTACTTC

clone size: once
V gene: TRBV27
D gene: .
J gene: TRBJ1-1
CDR3 protein: CASRRGARTEAFF
CDR3 DNA: TGTGCCAGCAGAAGGGGGGCGCGAACTGAAGCTTTCTTT

clone size: .
V gene: TRBV25-1
D gene: .
J gene: TRBJ2-7
CDR3 protein: CASSDGAYEQYF
CDR3 DNA: TGTGCCAGCAGTGATGGGGCCTACGAGCAGTACTTC

clone size: .
V gene: TRBV29-1
D gene: .
J gene: TRBJ2-7
CDR3 protein: CSVVPVGHPSYEQYF
CDR3 DNA: TGCAGCGTTGTCCCCGTGGGACACCCCTCCTACGAGCAGTACTTC

clone size: .
V gene: TRBV6-6
D gene: .
J gene: TRBJ1-5
CDR3 protein: CASSYLLTERDQPQHF
CDR3 DNA: TGTGCCAGCAGTTACTTATTGACAGAGCGCGATCAGCCCCAGCATTTT

clone size: .
V gene: TRBV19
D gene: .
J gene: TRBJ2-7
CDR3 protein: CASSFRDISYEQYF
CDR3 DNA: TGTGCCAGTAGTTTCCGGGACATATCCTACGAGCAGTACTTC

clone size: .
V gene: TRBV14
D gene: .
J gene: TRBJ1-5
CDR3 protein: CASSQESSGPTFSNQPQHF
CDR3 DNA: TGTGCCAGCAGCCAAGAATCCTCGGGGCCCACCTTTAGCAATCAGCCCCAGCATTTT

clone size: .
V gene: TRBV6-1
D gene: TRBD2
J gene: TRBJ2-7
CDR3 protein: CASSELIPSGSSYEQYF
CDR3 DNA: TGTGCCAGCAGTGAATTAATCCCTAGCGGCAGCTCCTACGAGCAGTACTTC

clone size: .
V gene: TRBV7-2
D gene: .
J gene: TRBJ2-1
CDR3 protein: CASSFFWNEQFF
CDR3 DNA: TGTGCCAGCAGCTTTTTTTGGAATGAGCAGTTCTTC

clone size: few
V gene: TRBV29-1
D gene: TRBD1
J gene: TRBJ2-1
CDR3 protein: CSVLGVGGFPQFF
CDR3 DNA: TGCAGCGTCCTCGGGGTAGGGGGCTTTCCCCAGTTCTTC

clone size: .
V gene: TRBV19
D gene: TRBD1
J gene: TRBJ2-2
CDR3 protein: CASRQGATNTGELFF
CDR3 DNA: TGTGCCAGCCGGCAGGGGGCAACGAACACCGGGGAGCTGTTTTTT

clone size: .
V gene: TRBV7-3
D gene: TRBD1
J gene: TRBJ2-1
CDR3 protein: CASSSRQGAYNEQFF
CDR3 DNA: TGTGCCAGCAGCTCCCGACAGGGGGCTTACAATGAGCAGTTCTTC

clone size: .
V gene: TRBV6-5
D gene: .
J gene: TRBJ2-5
CDR3 protein: CASITYRGGQGTQYF
CDR3 DNA: TGTGCCAGCATCACATATAGGGGGGGACAAGGGACCCAGTACTTC

clone size: .
V gene: TRBV9
D gene: .
J gene: TRBJ1-6
CDR3 protein: CASSVDGQGGSPLHF
CDR3 DNA: TGTGCCAGCAGCGTAGATGGTCAGGGTGGTTCACCCCTCCACTTT

clone size: .
V gene: TRBV13
D gene: TRBD2
J gene: TRBJ2-3
CDR3 protein: CASSYRTSSTDTQYF
CDR3 DNA: TGTGCCAGCAGCTACAGGACTAGCAGCACAGATACGCAGTATTTT

clone size: .
V gene: TRBV6-5
D gene: .
J gene: TRBJ2-1
CDR3 protein: CASSPSSYNEQFF
CDR3 DNA: TGTGCCAGCAGTCCCAGCTCCTACAATGAGCAGTTCTTC

clone size: .
V gene: TRBV29-1
D gene: TRBD1
J gene: TRBJ1-1
CDR3 protein: CSVGPGQGVAEAFF
CDR3 DNA: TGCAGCGTTGGTCCGGGACAGGGGGTGGCTGAAGCTTTCTTT

clone size: .
V gene: TRBV6-2/TRBV6-3
D gene: .
J gene: TRBJ2-4
CDR3 protein: CASSTPLEVKHIQYF
CDR3 DNA: TGTGCCAGCAGTACCCCCCTGGAGGTAAAGCACATTCAGTACTTC

clone size: once
V gene: TRBV27
D gene: .
J gene: TRBJ2-2
CDR3 protein: CASSLFPGSDTGELFF
CDR3 DNA: TGTGCCAGCAGTTTATTTCCGGGGTCCGACACCGGGGAGCTGTTTTTT

clone size: .
V gene: TRBV19
D gene: .
J gene: TRBJ2-1
CDR3 protein: CASSISWNEQFF
CDR3 DNA: TGTGCCAGTAGTATCTCTTGGAATGAGCAGTTCTTC

clone size: .
V gene: TRBV28
D gene: .
J gene: TRBJ1-4
CDR3 protein: CASSPRTTGIVAEKLFF
CDR3 DNA: TGTGCCAGCAGTCCCCGAACAACAGGGATTGTGGCTGAAAAACTGTTTTTT

clone size: .
V gene: TRBV7-3
D gene: .
J gene: TRBJ2-2
CDR3 protein: CASSLNPFGELFF
CDR3 DNA: TGTGCCAGCAGCTTAAACCCTTTTGGGGAGCTGTTTTTT

clone size: .
V gene: TRBV27
D gene: TRBD2
J gene: TRBJ2-7
CDR3 protein: CASSPGLAGEEQYF
CDR3 DNA: TGTGCCAGCAGTCCGGGACTAGCGGGAGAAGAGCAGTACTTC

clone size: .
V gene: TRBV2
D gene: TRBD2
J gene: TRBJ2-1
CDR3 protein: CASTSGGDEQFF
CDR3 DNA: TGTGCCAGCACTAGCGGGGGCGATGAGCAGTTCTTC

clone size: .
V gene: TRBV6-2/TRBV6-3
D gene: .
J gene: TRBJ1-1
CDR3 protein: CASSLSISKATEQNTEAFF
CDR3 DNA: TGTGCCAGCAGTCTGTCCATTTCCAAAGCGACAGAACAGAACACTGAAGCTTTCTTT

clone size: .
V gene: TRBV29-1
D gene: .
J gene: TRBJ2-1
CDR3 protein: CSVEGGRSSYNEQFF
CDR3 DNA: TGCAGCGTTGAAGGTGGGCGCTCTTCCTACAATGAGCAGTTCTTC

clone size: .
V gene: TRBV4-1
D gene: .
J gene: TRBJ1-4
CDR3 protein: CASSQDLGQTSVLFF
CDR3 DNA: TGCGCCAGCAGCCAAGATCTGGGACAAACAAGTGTACTGTTTTTT

clone size: .
V gene: TRBV11-2
D gene: .
J gene: TRBJ2-7
CDR3 protein: CASTPRGVGTSYEQYF
CDR3 DNA: TGTGCCAGCACCCCGAGAGGGGTCGGGACCAGCTACGAGCAGTACTTC

clone size: .
V gene: TRBV7-2
D gene: .
J gene: TRBJ2-1
CDR3 protein: CASSFYGSLNNEQFF
CDR3 DNA: TGTGCCAGCAGCTTTTACGGGAGCCTTAACAATGAGCAGTTCTTC

clone size: .
V gene: TRBV15
D gene: .
J gene: TRBJ2-1
CDR3 protein: CATSRPPGDEQFF
CDR3 DNA: TGTGCCACCAGCAGACCTCCTGGGGATGAGCAGTTCTTC

clone size: .
V gene: TRBV3-1/TRBV3-2
D gene: .
J gene: TRBJ1-6
CDR3 protein: CASSQSNSPLHF
CDR3 DNA: TGTGCCAGCAGCCAATCCAACTCACCCCTCCACTTT

clone size: .
V gene: TRBV3-1/TRBV3-2
D gene: .
J gene: TRBJ2-7
CDR3 protein: CASSQGQAASYEQYF
CDR3 DNA: TGTGCCAGCAGCCAAGGACAGGCTGCCTCCTACGAGCAGTACTTC

clone size: .
V gene: TRBV24-1
D gene: TRBD1
J gene: TRBJ1-6
CDR3 protein: CATQLGQGWGGNSPLHF
CDR3 DNA: TGTGCCACCCAACTTGGACAGGGTTGGGGCGGTAATTCACCCCTCCACTTT

clone size: once
V gene: TRBV27
D gene: .
J gene: TRBJ1-6
CDR3 protein: CASSLGGGVGSSPLHF
CDR3 DNA: TGTGCCAGCAGTTTAGGGGGCGGTGTTGGGAGTTCACCCCTCCACTTT

clone size: .
V gene: TRBV13
D gene: TRBD2
J gene: TRBJ2-1
CDR3 protein: CASSLLAAYNEQFF
CDR3 DNA: TGTGCCAGCAGCTTACTAGCGGCCTACAATGAGCAGTTCTTC

clone size: .
V gene: TRBV11-2
D gene: .
J gene: TRBJ1-2
CDR3 protein: CASSSLGQGFYGYTF
CDR3 DNA: TGTGCCAGCAGCTCCCTTGGCCAGGGGTTCTATGGCTACACCTTC

clone size: .
V gene: TRBV7-2
D gene: TRBD2
J gene: TRBJ2-7
CDR3 protein: CASSLEGSSGSYEQYF
CDR3 DNA: TGTGCCAGCAGCTTAGAAGGGTCTAGCGGATCCTACGAGCAGTACTTC

clone size: .
V gene: TRBV19
D gene: .
J gene: TRBJ1-2
CDR3 protein: CASSISPTVYGYTF
CDR3 DNA: TGTGCCAGTAGTATCAGTCCGACGGTCTATGGCTACACCTTC

clone size: .
V gene: TRBV7-2
D gene: .
J gene: TRBJ2-1
CDR3 protein: CASSLARLNEQFF
CDR3 DNA: TGTGCCAGCAGCTTAGCTAGACTTAATGAGCAGTTCTTC

clone size: .
V gene: TRBV3-1/TRBV3-2
D gene: TRBD1
J gene: TRBJ1-2
CDR3 protein: CASSQDLGGNYGYTF
CDR3 DNA: TGTGCCAGCAGCCAAGACTTAGGGGGCAACTATGGCTACACCTTC

clone size: .
V gene: TRBV29-1
D gene: .
J gene: TRBJ1-4
CDR3 protein: CSVAPTGDPEKLFF
CDR3 DNA: TGCAGCGTTGCACCCACCGGAGATCCTGAAAAACTGTTTTTT

clone size: .
V gene: TRBV6-5
D gene: .
J gene: TRBJ1-2
CDR3 protein: CASKETENGYTF
CDR3 DNA: TGTGCCAGCAAGGAGACAGAAAATGGCTACACCTTC

clone size: .
V gene: TRBV27
D gene: .
J gene: TRBJ2-7
CDR3 protein: CASSFGNEQYF
CDR3 DNA: TGTGCCAGCAGTTTTGGCAACGAGCAGTACTTC

clone size: .
V gene: TRBV3-1/TRBV3-2
D gene: .
J gene: TRBJ1-1
CDR3 protein: CASSQTGMNTEAFF
CDR3 DNA: TGTGCCAGCAGCCAGACAGGAATGAACACTGAAGCTTTCTTT

clone size: .
V gene: TRBV27
D gene: .
J gene: TRBJ1-5
CDR3 protein: CASSPLTGAGNQPQHF
CDR3 DNA: TGTGCCAGCAGCCCTCTAACCGGGGCAGGCAATCAGCCCCAGCATTTT

clone size: .
V gene: TRBV24-1
D gene: TRBD2
J gene: TRBJ2-2
CDR3 protein: CATSDPGGNTGELFF
CDR3 DNA: TGTGCCACCAGTGATCCGGGGGGGAACACCGGGGAGCTGTTTTTT

clone size: .
V gene: TRBV6-5
D gene: TRBD1
J gene: TRBJ1-2
CDR3 protein: CASSYSGQGNGYTF
CDR3 DNA: TGTGCCAGCAGTTACTCGGGACAGGGTAATGGCTACACCTTC

clone size: .
V gene: TRBV7-2
D gene: .
J gene: TRBJ2-5
CDR3 protein: CASSLNGRQETQYF
CDR3 DNA: TGTGCCAGCAGCCTAAACGGGCGCCAAGAGACCCAGTACTTC

clone size: .
V gene: TRBV7-2
D gene: .
J gene: TRBJ1-1
CDR3 protein: CASSLAWGSEAFF
CDR3 DNA: TGTGCCAGCAGCTTAGCGTGGGGGTCCGAAGCTTTCTTT

clone size: .
V gene: TRBV7-8
D gene: .
J gene: TRBJ1-3
CDR3 protein: CASSLVSGGNTIYF
CDR3 DNA: TGTGCCAGCAGCTTAGTGTCGGGAGGAAACACCATATATTTT

clone size: .
V gene: TRBV10-3
D gene: .
J gene: TRBJ2-1
CDR3 protein: CAISRDNSYNEQFF
CDR3 DNA: TGTGCCATCAGTAGAGACAACTCCTACAATGAGCAGTTCTTC

clone size: .
V gene: TRBV28
D gene: .
J gene: TRBJ2-2
CDR3 protein: CASRPGGGTNTGELFF
CDR3 DNA: TGTGCCAGCAGACCCGGGGGAGGAACGAACACCGGGGAGCTGTTTTTT

clone size: .
V gene: TRBV14
D gene: .
J gene: TRBJ2-1
CDR3 protein: CASSRYREYNEQFF
CDR3 DNA: TGTGCCAGCAGTCGGTACCGGGAGTACAATGAGCAGTTCTTC

clone size: .
V gene: TRBV19
D gene: .
J gene: TRBJ1-2
CDR3 protein: CASSFLGDFSNYGYTF
CDR3 DNA: TGTGCCAGTAGTTTTTTAGGGGACTTTTCCAACTATGGCTACACCTTC

clone size: .
V gene: TRBV28
D gene: TRBD1
J gene: TRBJ1-4
CDR3 protein: CASSLGGTGGTNEKLFF
CDR3 DNA: TGTGCCAGCAGTTTAGGAGGGACAGGGGGAACTAATGAAAAACTGTTTTTT

clone size: .
V gene: TRBV12-5
D gene: .
J gene: TRBJ1-1
CDR3 protein: CASGFSPNTEAFF
CDR3 DNA: TGTGCTAGTGGTTTTAGCCCGAACACTGAAGCTTTCTTT